Shown below are 18 T cell receptor beta chains from a single sample sequenced in a study of CD4+ T cells in melanoma. Assay: immunoSEQ multiplex PCR; the TCRdb copy retains only in-frame clones and omits some. The repertoire holds about 140,000 clones, around 90% seen once, with about 1.5% in the top ten. These receptors originate from a human donor with melanoma.

The rearrangement links TRBV27 to TRBJ2-4; no reliable D call. V shed 2 bases and J shed 0 bases, with 11 bases lying between them. The germline V gene encodes CDR1 MNHEY and CDR2 SMNVEV (reference sequence). The CDR3 loop spans 16 amino acids. CDR3 residues: CASSLMGQVAKNIQYF. The CDR3 coding sequence is TGTGCCAGCAGTTTAATGGGTCAAGTAGCCAAAAACATTCAGTACTTC.

The rearrangement links TRBV19 to TRBJ2-7, with 8 bases lining up with TRBD2. J gave up 2 bases and V 5 bases, and 5 bases lay outside the gene matches. The CDR3 length is 14 residues. Germline values: CDR1 LNHDA, CDR2 SQIVND (reference sequence). The chain's CDR3 is CASSPGRGTYEQYF. The CDR3 DNA is TGTGCCAGTAGTCCCGGGAGGGGGACCTACGAGCAGTACTTC.

Only one count was recorded for this clone. The V gene is TRBV2, the J gene TRBJ1-1; D perhaps matches TRBD1 (6 bases). CDR1 is SNHLY, CDR2 FYNNEI, per germline. V was pared by 7 bases and J by 1 base, with 13 bases between. The CDR3 consists of 14 residues. The CDR3 bases are TGTGCCAGCATGGGTGGGGGCGGGAACACTGAAGCTTTCTTT. This codes for CASMGGGGNTEAFF.

CDR3 nucleotide sequence: TGTGCCAGCAGTCGCTCCGGGGCCAGATCAGATACGCAGTATTTT. Its translation is CASSRSGARSDTQYF. This chain joins TRBV6-5 and TRBJ2-3, with D possibly called TRBD1 or TRBD2 (5 bases each). The CDR3 has 15 amino acids. V dropped 5 bases and J dropped 4 bases, with 16 bases sitting between them. The germline V gene encodes CDR1 MNHEY and CDR2 SVGAGI.

V is TRBV10-3 and J is TRBJ1-1; TRBD1 is a possible D gene (6 bases). The germline CDR1 and CDR2 sequences are ENHRY and SYGVKD. V lost 3 bases, J lost 4 bases, and 12 bases lay in between. This CDR3 contains 14 residues. This CDR3 is CAISDGQLITEAFF. The CDR3 DNA follows: TGTGCCATCAGTGATGGACAGTTGATCACTGAAGCTTTCTTT.

The gene calls are TRBV9 and TRBJ2-2, with 11 bases identical to TRBD2. There are 16 residues in the CDR3. The trim removed 3 bases at V and 4 bases at J, leaving 5 bases unmatched. Germline-derived CDR1 and CDR2 are SGDLS and YYNGEE. CDR3 coding DNA: TGTGCCAGCAGCGGTAGCGGGGGGGCCGCCACCGGGGAGCTGTTTTTT. This sequence encodes CASSGSGGAATGELFF.

The chain uses TRBV7-6 and TRBJ1-1; D perhaps matches TRBD1 (5 bases). Germline CDR1 SGHVS, CDR2 FNYEAQ. CDR3 length: 14 residues. V was pared by 3 bases and J by 3 bases, with 11 bases between. CDR3 in amino acids: CASSFGGGDTEAFF. CDR3 DNA sequence: TGTGCCAGCAGCTTCGGGGGAGGTGACACTGAAGCTTTCTTT.

This chain links TRBV4-1 with TRBJ2-2, with a possible D match to TRBD1 (6 bases). The CDR3 contains 14 residues. Germline CDR1 reads MGHRA; CDR2 reads YSYEKL. V was clipped by 2 bases and J by 5 bases, with 9 bases between them. The CDR3: CASSQRGSTGELFF. CDR3 sequence (DNA): TGCGCCAGCAGCCAAAGGGGGAGTACCGGGGAGCTGTTTTTT.

V and J are TRBV7-3 and TRBJ2-7; D gene ambiguous. The CDR3 extends over 13 amino acids. Trimming removed 5 bases from V and 2 bases from J, with 10 bases in between. From germline, CDR1 is SGHTA and CDR2 FQGTGA. The CDR3 spells CASSPGPTYEQYF. For the CDR3, the DNA is TGTGCCAGCAGCCCTGGGCCAACCTACGAGCAGTACTTC.

The chain employs TRBV6-1 and TRBJ1-2; D gene uncertain. The V and J ends lost 4 bases and 2 bases respectively, with 14 bases between them. The CDR3 runs 15 residues. Germline CDR1 and CDR2: MNHNS and SASEGT. CDR3 DNA sequence: TGTGCCAGCAGTGGGTCGGCAGGACTCAACTATGGCTACACCTTC. This codes for CASSGSAGLNYGYTF.

The chain carries TRBV11-2 and TRBJ1-5; D gene unclear. V was pared by 3 bases and J by 7 bases, with 7 bases between. Germline CDR1 is SGHAT and CDR2 is FQNNGV. This CDR3 contains 12 residues. The CDR3 DNA follows: TGTGCCAGCAGCTTGACGGGACAGCCCCAGCATTTT. Amino acids: CASSLTGQPQHF.

V gene TRBV7-2 combines with J gene TRBJ1-2; maybe TRBD1 (5 bases). Deletions cut 2 bases from V and 8 bases from J, with 9 bases between. From germline, CDR1 is SGHTA and CDR2 FQGNSA. CDR3 size: 12 residues. The DNA of the CDR3 is TGTGCCAGCAGCTTAATGGGGGAAGGCTACACCTTC. Its protein product is CASSLMGEGYTF.

The chain uses TRBV27 and TRBJ2-7; either TRBD1 or TRBD2 may fit D (5 bases each). Germline V gives CDR1 MNHEY, CDR2 SMNVEV (reference sequence). Trimming pared 0 bases from V and 6 bases from J, leaving 27 bases between. CDR3 length: 19 amino acids. The CDR3 coding sequence is TGTGCCAGCAGTTTATCCGGTGCGCCCACAGGCATAATTGGGACCGAGCAGTACTTC. Its protein is CASSLSGAPTGIIGTEQYF.

This clone was found a few times. This chain links TRBV6-5 with TRBJ1-5; 7 bases are shared with TRBD1. Germline values: CDR1 MNHEY, CDR2 SVGAGI. V dropped 6 bases and J dropped 3; count of bases not matched to a gene: 8. The CDR3 is 15 residues long. CDR3 bases: TGTGCCAGCAGCCCGACAGGGTTCGCCAATCAGCCCCAGCATTTT. It specifies CASSPTGFANQPQHF.

CDR3 sequence (DNA): TGTGCCAGCAGCATCCGGGAGACTGAAGAGACCCAGTACTTC. This encodes CASSIRETEETQYF. The V and J genes are TRBV7-8 and TRBJ2-5, with a weak D call TRBD2 (6 bases). V gave up 5 bases and J gave up 3 bases, with 13 bases separating them. The CDR3 extends over 14 amino acids. Germline CDR1 SGHVS, CDR2 FQNEAQ.

V is TRBV6-1 and J is TRBJ2-7, with D maybe TRBD2 (5 bases). The CDR3 length is 15 residues. Between the trimmed V and J ends, which lost 0 bases and 0 bases, there was a span of 9 bases. The germline V gene has CDR1 MNHNS and CDR2 SASEGT. The CDR3 nucleotides read TGTGCCAGCAGTGAAGCGCGGGTGATCTCCTACGAGCAGTACTTC. Translating it yields CASSEARVISYEQYF.

Points on this clone: At one end the junction does not follow the germline gene, possibly because of a read error. The rearrangement joins TRBV10-1 to TRBJ1-3; D remains unclear. CDR3 length equals 13 residues. CDR1 is WNHNN, CDR2 SYGVQD, per germline (reference sequence). CDR3 region: CASRLDGGSTIYF. The CDR3 nucleotides read TGCGCCAGCAGATTAGACGGAGGAAGCACCATATATTTT.

The V call is TRBV2, the J call TRBJ1-2; 12 nucleotides align to TRBD1. Germline values: CDR1 SNHLY, CDR2 FYNNEI. J lost 1 base, V lost 2 bases, and 8 bases had no gene match. CDR3 length equals 18 residues. Written as DNA, the CDR3 is TGTGCCAGCAGTGAACTGGGGACAGGGGGCGCCGGTAACTATGGCTACACCTTC. Its protein is CASSELGTGGAGNYGYTF. The full variable domain, rest sourced from reference TRBV2 and TRBJ1-2, is EPEVTQTPSHQVTQMGQEVILRCVPISNHLYFYWYRQILGQKVEFLVSFYNNEISEKSEIFDDQFSVERPDGSNFTLKIRSTKLEDSAMYFCASSELGTGGAGNYGYTFGSGTRLTVV.